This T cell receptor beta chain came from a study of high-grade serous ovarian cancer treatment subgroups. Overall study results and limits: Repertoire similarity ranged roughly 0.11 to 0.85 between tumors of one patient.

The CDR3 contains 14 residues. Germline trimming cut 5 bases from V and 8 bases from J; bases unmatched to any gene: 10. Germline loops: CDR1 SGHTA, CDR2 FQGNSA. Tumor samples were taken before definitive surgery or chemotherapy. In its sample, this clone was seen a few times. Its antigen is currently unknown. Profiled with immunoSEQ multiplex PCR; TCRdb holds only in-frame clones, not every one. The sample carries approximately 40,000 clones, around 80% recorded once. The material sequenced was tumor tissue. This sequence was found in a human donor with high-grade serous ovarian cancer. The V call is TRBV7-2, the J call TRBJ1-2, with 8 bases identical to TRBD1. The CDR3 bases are TGTGCCAGCAGCATCCAAACAGGGGGATGGGGCTACACCTTC. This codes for CASSIQTGGWGYTF.